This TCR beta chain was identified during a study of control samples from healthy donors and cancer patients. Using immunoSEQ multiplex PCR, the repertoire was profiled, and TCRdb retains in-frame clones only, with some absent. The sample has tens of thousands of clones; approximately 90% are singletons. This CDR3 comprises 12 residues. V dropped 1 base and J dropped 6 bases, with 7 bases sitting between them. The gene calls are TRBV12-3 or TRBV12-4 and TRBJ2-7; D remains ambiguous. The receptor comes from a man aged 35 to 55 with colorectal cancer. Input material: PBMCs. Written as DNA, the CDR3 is TGTGCCAGCAGTTTAGAGACTCCCGAGCAGTACTTC. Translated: CASSLETPEQYF.